The 6 T cell receptor beta chains below all came from one sample that was sequenced in a study of CXCR3-negative and CXCR3-positive naive CD8 T cells. With UMI labels, 5' RACE was used to prepare the TRB cDNA libraries. One entry per CDR3 protein, without DNA, is what TCRdb gives after re-calling the 5' RACE reads. Here the sample table reports approximately 88,000 distinct CDR3 sequences. Source material: naive CXCR3- CD8+ T cells from blood. As for subset: CD45RO-CCR7+CD27+CD95- naive CD8+ T cells lacking CXCR3 (TNR3-). These TCRs come from a human donor in good health. Some clones in this sample may be carry-over from other donors' samples.

The rearrangement links TRBV7-2 to TRBJ2-7; the TCRdb D gene call, TRBD2, has no DNA to confirm it. CDR3 length equals 14 residues. In germline, CDR1 is SGHTA, CDR2 FQGNSA. CDR3 protein: CASSYPGLAYEQYF.

The chain carries TRBV10-3 and TRBJ2-1; TCRdb's D call of TRBD2 is untestable without DNA. Per germline, CDR1 ENHRY and CDR2 SYGVKD. CDR3 length equals 18 residues. The CDR3 protein is CAIRRLAGANNLYNEQFF.

This chain uses TRBV4-2 with TRBJ1-1. In germline, CDR1 is LGHNA, CDR2 YNFKEQ. The CDR3 spans 15 residues. This CDR3 reads CASSLNTDLNTEAFF.

The chain carries TRBV9 and TRBJ1-1; TCRdb picks TRBD1, but there is no DNA to check that call. The CDR3 totals 15 residues. Germline-derived CDR1 and CDR2 are SGDLS and YYNGEE. CDR3 sequence reads: CASSRSGSGGTEAFF.

CDR3 region: CASSLEGIGELFF. The chain recombines TRBV5-1 with TRBJ2-2. The length of the CDR3 is 13 residues. The germline V gene has CDR1 SGHRS and CDR2 YFSETQ.

The chain recombines TRBV12-3 or TRBV12-4 with TRBJ1-2; the TRBD1 assignment by TCRdb is unverifiable without DNA. The CDR3 is made up of 19 amino acids. The CDR3 spells CASRTSHRDRGRKFYGYTF.